The clone carrying this TCR beta chain occurred a few times. Antigen: not known. This specimen comes from a study of T-cell memory formation after mild COVID-19. Whole-study findings and limits: Day 15 to 85 contracting clones showed balanced CD4/CD8; later expanders leaned CD4+.

TCRdb re-derived calls from the 5' RACE reads in MiXCR, one entry per CDR3 protein. The table shows about 410,000 distinct CDR3 sequences, with around a quarter occurring only once. Per germline, CDR1 SGHDT and CDR2 YYEEEE. CDR3 size: 15 residues. The V end lost 2 bases, the J end lost 0 bases, and 11 bases lay between the germline ends. The TCR originated in an adult woman who had mild COVID-19 (a few samples of this study predate the infection). Cell type and time point are not known. The sequenced material came from PBMCs or a T cell subset sorted from them (not recorded which). The chain joins TRBV5-6 to TRBJ1-1; tentatively, D is TRBD1 (5 bases). The CDR3 reads CASSFPTAMNTEAFF. Here the CDR3 DNA reads TGTGCCAGCAGCTTCCCGACAGCCATGAACACTGAAGCTTTCTTT.